This TCR beta chain was captured in a study of shared clonotypes between healthy human individuals. TCRdb's table, derived via immunoSEQ multiplex PCR, lists solely in-frame clones and lacks some. Of fewer than 1 million clones in the sample, around 96% were seen once. In the case of this clone: Its target is not known.

Overall study findings and caveats: Clonotypes shared by all four donors outscored non-shared clonotypes in generation probability. Estimated clonotype richness was generally higher in naive than memory subsets.

CD45RO-negative, CCR7-positively selected cells formed the naive CD8 fraction, excluding terminally differentiated effector memory CD45RA+ cells. There were only Caucasian adults among the donors, and all lived in Nashville, Tennessee. V was shortened by 5 bases and J by 3 bases, with 5 bases between the two germline ends. The CDR3 totals 12 residues. Germline lookup yields CDR1 SGDLS and CDR2 YYNGEE. The sequence came from a man aged 30 to 45 in good health. The sequencing input was naive CD8+ T cells sorted from blood. This chain uses TRBV9 with TRBJ2-2; no clear D gene. The CDR3 coding sequence is TGTGCCAGCAGGACGGACACCGGGGAGCTGTTTTTT. It codes for CASRTDTGELFF. Drawing the rest from reference TRBV9 and TRBJ2-2, the complete variable domain is DSGVTQTPKHLITATGQRVTLRCSPRSGDLSVYWYQQSLDQGLQFLIQYYNGEERAKGNILERFSAQQFPDLHSELNLSSLELGDSALYFCASRTDTGELFFGEGSRLTVL.